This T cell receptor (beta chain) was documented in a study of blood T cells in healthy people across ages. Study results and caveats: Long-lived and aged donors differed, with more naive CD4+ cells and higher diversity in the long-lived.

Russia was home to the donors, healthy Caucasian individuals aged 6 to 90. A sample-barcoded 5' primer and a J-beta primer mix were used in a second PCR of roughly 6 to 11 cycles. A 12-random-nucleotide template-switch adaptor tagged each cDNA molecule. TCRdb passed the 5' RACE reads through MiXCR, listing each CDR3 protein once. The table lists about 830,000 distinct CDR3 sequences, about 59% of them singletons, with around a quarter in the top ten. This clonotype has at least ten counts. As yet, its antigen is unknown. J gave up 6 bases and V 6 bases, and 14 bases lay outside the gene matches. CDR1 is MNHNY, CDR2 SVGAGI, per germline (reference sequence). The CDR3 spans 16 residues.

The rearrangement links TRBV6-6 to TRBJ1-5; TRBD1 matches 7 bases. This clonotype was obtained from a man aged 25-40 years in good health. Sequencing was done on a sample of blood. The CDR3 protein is CASSLNRDRVGQPQHF. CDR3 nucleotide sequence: TGTGCCAGCAGCCTAAACCGTGACAGGGTGGGTCAGCCCCAGCATTTT.